This passage covers 7 T cell receptor beta chains from one sample sequenced in a study of yellow fever vaccine responses in identical twins (dated by TCRdb to the late 2010s). Libraries were constructed by RT-PCR. The listed sequencing device is Illumina HiSeq 2500. TCRdb itself trimmed the public reads at Q25 with fastp, ran MiXCR and retained productive beta chains. Each record represents a unique CDR3 protein, reported with the most common genes and DNA among its rows. The sample table holds around 16,000 distinct CDR3 sequences, of which 82% were seen once. The ten top clones hold about 1.7% of the sample. Specimen: T cells from blood (PBMCs), unsorted or a sorted subset (not recorded which), collected before or after yellow fever vaccination (not recorded which). The origin of the receptors is a young woman who received the yellow fever vaccine. Donor details come from another sample of the same person, matched by shared clones.

The chain combines TRBV7-3 with TRBJ2-7; a possible D gene is TRBD2 (5 bases). Trimming left V 1 base short and J 0 bases short, with 10 bases between. The CDR3 contains 15 residues. Germline loops: CDR1 SGHTA, CDR2 FQGTGA. The CDR3 DNA reads as TGTGCCAGCAGCTTAATCAGCGGAAGCTCCTACGAGCAGTACTTC. Encoded protein: CASSLISGSSYEQYF.

This sequence joins TRBV19 and TRBJ2-3; possible D gene TRBD2, 6 bases. Looked up from germline, CDR1 is LNHDA and CDR2 is SQIVND (reference sequence). V was trimmed by 4 bases and J by 6 bases, leaving 11 bases between them. The CDR3 has 13 residues. This CDR3 is CASSTLGGDTQYF. Written as DNA, the CDR3 is TGTGCCAGTAGTACCCTTGGAGGGGATACGCAGTATTTT.

This chain uses TRBV16 with TRBJ1-1; no firm D call. The CDR3 length is 15 residues. The ends were cut back, 4 bases at V and 0 bases at J, with 12 bases in the middle. Germline lookup yields CDR1 KGHSY and CDR2 FQNENV. The CDR3: CASSPTQRMNTEAFF. DNA for the CDR3: TGTGCCAGCAGCCCCACACAAAGAATGAACACTGAAGCTTTCTTT.

CDR3 residues: CSVERGGTSEQYF. CDR3 nucleotide sequence: TGCAGCGTTGAAAGGGGTGGAACGAGTGAGCAGTACTTC. The chain has TRBV29-1 and TRBJ2-7; weak D call: TRBD1 (5 bases). Trimming pared 2 bases from V and 7 bases from J, leaving 15 bases between. From germline, CDR1 is SQVTM and CDR2 ANQGSEA. CDR3 length: 13 amino acids.

The rearrangement joins TRBV7-9 to TRBJ2-2; 10 bases map to TRBD2. This CDR3 has 16 residues. Trimming cost V 4 bases and J 0 bases; bases outside gene matches: 2. The germline CDR1 and CDR2 sequences are SEHNR and FQNEAQ (reference sequence). CDR3 amino acids: CASSYGLAANTGELFF. The CDR3 region has the DNA TGTGCCAGCAGCTACGGACTAGCGGCGAACACCGGGGAGCTGTTTTTT.

This sequence joins TRBV6-8 and TRBJ2-5; tentative D call: TRBD2 (5 bases). V lost 2 bases to trimming and J lost 6 bases, with 7 bases between them. Germline V lookup: CDR1 MNHGY, CDR2 SAAAGT. This CDR3 region has 12 residues. CDR3 residues: CASSYVGKTQYF. CDR3 in DNA: TGTGCCAGCAGTTACGTCGGGAAGACCCAGTACTTC.

This rearrangement joins TRBV11-2 to TRBJ1-5; tentatively, D is TRBD1 (6 bases). V was pared by 5 bases and J by 7 bases, with 12 bases between. The germline gives CDR1 SGHAT, CDR2 FQNNGV. This CDR3 is built from 13 residues. CDR3: CASSPDRKQPQHF. CDR3 bases: TGTGCCAGCAGCCCGGACAGAAAACAGCCCCAGCATTTT.